The rows below give T cell receptor beta chains drawn from one sample of a study of blood T cell repertoires in COVID-19. The table came from immunoSEQ multiplex PCR; TCRdb's copy has only in-frame clones and leaves some out. The data contain around 200,000 clones, approximately 90% of them singletons. Sequencing input: peripheral blood. The source of these receptors is a man aged 60 to 75 who had recovered from COVID-19. The CDR3 runs from the conserved cysteine through the conserved F or W. D genes are given only for firm matches.

V: TRBV19
J: TRBJ2-2
D: TRBD2
CDR3: CASLGLAGVEGTGELFF

V: TRBV3-1/TRBV3-2
J: TRBJ1-1
D: NA
CDR3: CASSQGAGRVNTEAFF

V: TRBV9
J: TRBJ2-1
D: TRBD2
CDR3: CASSSGLAGGNEQFF

V: TRBV19
J: TRBJ1-5
D: TRBD1
CDR3: CASSDRQGAGGQPQHF

V: TRBV30
J: TRBJ2-3
D: NA
CDR3: CAWSVSGVTTDTQYF

V: TRBV4-3
J: TRBJ2-2
D: TRBD2
CDR3: CASSARASGGAGGELFF

V: TRBV11-2
J: TRBJ1-2
D: NA
CDR3: CASSLDNGVHGYTF

V: TRBV9
J: TRBJ2-1
D: TRBD1
CDR3: CASSPRQGYEQFF

V: TRBV19
J: TRBJ2-7
D: TRBD2
CDR3: CASSPEPGLAGDNSYEQYF

V: TRBV19
J: TRBJ2-7
D: NA
CDR3: CASSIVGINYEQYF

V: TRBV28
J: TRBJ2-1
D: NA
CDR3: CASNSAGEGGNEQFF

V: TRBV5-4
J: TRBJ2-7
D: TRBD2
CDR3: CASSLGLAGEIGYEQYF

V: TRBV20-1
J: TRBJ1-2
D: NA
CDR3: CSAGANGYTF

V: TRBV9
J: TRBJ2-2
D: TRBD1
CDR3: CASSPNVGQATGELFF

V: TRBV5-1
J: TRBJ1-5
D: NA
CDR3: CASSLGQSNQPQHF

V: TRBV9
J: TRBJ1-5
D: NA
CDR3: CASSVGGRSNQPQHF

V: TRBV7-2
J: TRBJ2-1
D: NA
CDR3: CASSKTRDNNEQFF

V: TRBV27
J: TRBJ1-2
D: TRBD1
CDR3: CASYTSGAGGQRYGYTF

V: TRBV6-8
J: TRBJ1-2
D: NA
CDR3: CASSSTGLKRKGYTF

V: TRBV7-9
J: TRBJ1-5
D: NA
CDR3: CASSLEGPDQPQHF

V: TRBV6-5
J: TRBJ2-5
D: NA
CDR3: CASSRGAWETQYF

V: TRBV9
J: TRBJ1-5
D: NA
CDR3: CASSVDGQGSQPQHF

V: TRBV11-2
J: TRBJ1-1
D: NA
CDR3: CASSLPGWNTEAFF

V: TRBV4-1
J: TRBJ2-7
D: TRBD2
CDR3: CASSYGTSGTYEQYF

V: TRBV6-5
J: TRBJ1-1
D: TRBD1
CDR3: CASSYGTGGLGTEAFF

V: TRBV11-2
J: TRBJ2-7
D: NA
CDR3: CASRPITGPSYEQYF

V: TRBV5-1
J: TRBJ2-5
D: TRBD2
CDR3: CASSSAGGAQTQYF

V: TRBV28
J: TRBJ2-6
D: TRBD2
CDR3: CASSLTLAVQGANVLTF

V: TRBV10-3
J: TRBJ2-5
D: NA
CDR3: CAISFDSLGETQYF

V: TRBV9
J: TRBJ2-2
D: NA
CDR3: CASSLGLAGELFF

V: TRBV19
J: TRBJ2-5
D: TRBD2
CDR3: CAAAPGGVETQYF

V: TRBV5-8
J: TRBJ2-2
D: NA
CDR3: CASSLGRAGSYTGELFF

V: TRBV6-4
J: TRBJ1-2
D: NA
CDR3: CASSDSWGGSLNGYTF

V: TRBV5-1
J: TRBJ1-1
D: TRBD1
CDR3: CASSLAGQVTEAFF

V: TRBV7-8
J: TRBJ1-1
D: NA
CDR3: CASSFKQGTEAFF

V: TRBV12-3/TRBV12-4
J: TRBJ2-5
D: NA
CDR3: CASSLQGYGTQYF

V: TRBV7-9
J: TRBJ1-5
D: TRBD1
CDR3: CASSLSTGGTVNQPQHF

V: TRBV5-1
J: TRBJ2-1
D: NA
CDR3: CASSVGRGWDEQFF

V: TRBV7-8
J: TRBJ2-1
D: TRBD1
CDR3: CASSLTDRFGYEQFF

V: TRBV19
J: TRBJ2-1
D: TRBD2
CDR3: CATRTSFNEQFF

V: TRBV6-5
J: TRBJ2-3
D: TRBD2
CDR3: CASRMTSGTDTQYF

V: TRBV6-6
J: TRBJ1-1
D: TRBD1
CDR3: CASTDRGITEAFF

V: TRBV11-1
J: TRBJ2-5
D: TRBD2
CDR3: CASSLLAGGGETQYF

V: TRBV5-4
J: TRBJ1-1
D: TRBD1
CDR3: CASSLVDRTQNTEAFF

V: TRBV6-2/TRBV6-3
J: TRBJ2-7
D: NA
CDR3: CASSVGRPAEQYF

V: TRBV5-4
J: TRBJ2-5
D: NA
CDR3: CASSLPKETQYF

V: TRBV5-4
J: TRBJ2-1
D: TRBD1
CDR3: CASSLRDRAHNEQFF

V: TRBV2
J: TRBJ2-1
D: NA
CDR3: CAVTAGGGLNNEQFF

V: TRBV28
J: TRBJ2-7
D: NA
CDR3: CASSLLGGPVYEQYF

V: TRBV5-4
J: TRBJ2-1
D: NA
CDR3: CASSLGGVSSYNEQFF

V: TRBV9
J: TRBJ1-1
D: NA
CDR3: CASSVGLLNTEAFF

V: TRBV19
J: TRBJ2-7
D: NA
CDR3: CASSHLQSEQYF

V: TRBV30
J: TRBJ1-2
D: NA
CDR3: CAWSAPGLPGGGYTF

V: TRBV19
J: TRBJ2-5
D: TRBD2
CDR3: CASSAEVAGGTQYF

V: TRBV15
J: TRBJ1-4
D: NA
CDR3: CATSRQGNEKLFF